The 29 T cell receptor beta chains below were found in one sample sequenced in a study of identifying expanded T cells in peripheral blood. Data came from immunoSEQ multiplex PCR; TCRdb stores just in-frame clones and leaves some out. The repertoire holds around 80,000 clones, with around 90% as singletons. What was sequenced was blood. Receptor source: a person aged 18-69 years in good health.

The rearrangement joins TRBV18 to TRBJ2-1; D unclear. V shed 1 base and J shed 9 bases, with 10 bases lying between them. CDR1 and CDR2 from the germline V gene are KGHSH and LQKENI. The CDR3 totals 13 residues. In DNA, the CDR3 is TGTGCCAGCTCACCACGTACCTCCGGTGAGCAGTTCTTC. Translated, it gives CASSPRTSGEQFF.

The V gene is TRBV29-1, the J gene TRBJ1-1; D is possibly TRBD1 (6 bases). The germline CDR1 and CDR2 sequences are SQVTM and ANQGSEA. V was cut by 7 bases and J by 4 bases, with 13 bases left in between. This CDR3 has 12 residues. The CDR3 sequence: CSARTVSTEAFF. CDR3 in DNA: TGCAGCGCTCGGACAGTGAGCACTGAAGCTTTCTTT.

This chain uses TRBV6-1 with TRBJ2-2; D is possibly TRBD1 (5 bases). This CDR3 has 14 amino acids. Germline CDR1 MNHNS, CDR2 SASEGT. Trimming took 5 bases from V and 4 from J, leaving 11 bases between them. The CDR3 DNA reads TGTGCCAGCAGTCAAGACAGAGCCACCGGGGAGCTGTTTTTT. Translating gives CASSQDRATGELFF.

This chain uses TRBV7-2 with TRBJ2-7; D remains ambiguous. Per germline, CDR1 SGHTA and CDR2 FQGNSA. The CDR3 has 11 residues. Deletions cut 3 bases from V and 4 bases from J, with 4 bases between. CDR3 sequence reads: CASSFLYEQYF. The CDR3 nucleotides are TGTGCCAGCAGCTTTTTGTACGAGCAGTACTTC.

The chain joins TRBV6-5 to TRBJ2-7; TRBD1 might be the D (5 bases). The CDR3 spans 11 residues. V shed 5 bases and J shed 6 bases, with 8 bases lying between them. Germline V gives CDR1 MNHEY, CDR2 SVGAGI. CDR3 DNA: TGTGCCAGCAGTCCAGGGTCCGAGCAGTACTTC. This translates into CASSPGSEQYF.

The J gene is TRBJ2-7, the V gene TRBV6-1; 9 nucleotides agree with TRBD1. The ends lost 6 bases at V and 5 bases at J; junction bases unmatched: 8. The CDR3 contains 14 residues. Looked up from germline, CDR1 is MNHNS and CDR2 is SASEGT. As DNA, the CDR3 is TGTGCCAGCAGGATACAGGGGGCAGGGGACGAGCAGTACTTC. This translates into CASRIQGAGDEQYF.

CDR3 nucleotides: TGTGCCTGGTCGGGGGTCCCACAAGGTGAGCAGTTCTTC. Translated, it gives CAWSGVPQGEQFF. The V gene is TRBV30, the J gene TRBJ2-1; the D gene is possibly TRBD2 (6 bases). The CDR3 runs to 13 residues. Germline CDR1 GTSNPN, CDR2 SVGIG (reference sequence). Trimming shortened V by 5 bases and J by 9 bases, and 17 bases separated the two germline ends.

The rearrangement links TRBV12-5 to TRBJ1-4; 8 bases agree with TRBD1. CDR3 length: 15 amino acids. Germline V gene lookup returns CDR1 LGHNT and CDR2 FRNRAP. The ends lost 2 bases at V and 11 bases at J; junction bases unmatched: 10. CDR3 sequence: CASGLQQGGAVKLFF. The CDR3 DNA is TGTGCTAGTGGTTTGCAACAGGGGGGCGCGGTGAAACTGTTTTTT.

The chain is built from TRBV9 and TRBJ1-2, with TRBD1 matching over 9 bases. The CDR3 runs 14 residues. Germline trimming cut 2 bases from V and 2 bases from J; bases unmatched to any gene: 1. Per germline, CDR1 SGDLS and CDR2 YYNGEE. The chain's CDR3 is CASSVGQGNYGYTF. The CDR3 DNA reads TGTGCCAGCAGCGTCGGACAGGGGAACTATGGCTACACCTTC.

This clone was found a few times. This chain links TRBV29-1 with TRBJ1-5; no reliable D call. Germline CDR1 is SQVTM and CDR2 is ANQGSEA. This CDR3 has 13 amino acids. V dropped 4 bases and J dropped 4 bases, with 11 bases sitting between them. The CDR3 loop reads CSVVIGGNQPQHF. CDR3 nucleotides: TGCAGCGTTGTAATTGGAGGGAATCAGCCCCAGCATTTT.

J is TRBJ1-4 and V is TRBV2; no clear D gene. The CDR3 extends over 14 amino acids. V lost 6 bases to trimming and J lost 0 bases, with 8 bases between them. The germline V gene encodes CDR1 SNHLY and CDR2 FYNNEI. The CDR3 DNA reads TGTGCCAGCAGGGCGACGTCAACTAATGAAAAACTGTTTTTT. It yields the protein CASRATSTNEKLFF. The variable domain in full, with the rest retrieved from reference TRBV2 and TRBJ1-4, is EPEVTQTPSHQVTQMGQEVILRCVPISNHLYFYWYRQILGQKVEFLVSFYNNEISEKSEIFDDQFSVERPDGSNFTLKIRSTKLEDSAMYFCASRATSTNEKLFFGSGTQLSVL.

CDR3: CSAREDYEQYF. Written as DNA, the CDR3 is TGCAGTGCTAGAGAAGATTACGAGCAGTACTTC. The chain carries TRBV20-1 and TRBJ2-7; D remains unclear. CDR3 size: 11 residues. V was pared by 0 bases and J by 4 bases, with 4 bases between. Germline CDR1 is DFQATT and CDR2 is SNEGSKA (reference sequence).

The chain links TRBV5-4 to TRBJ2-3; 11 bases are a match to TRBD2. CDR3 size: 15 residues. J was trimmed by 2 bases and V by 4 bases; bases with no gene match: 3. Looked up from germline, CDR1 is SGHNT and CDR2 is YYREEE (reference sequence). The CDR3 DNA reads as TGTGCCAGCAGCAAACTAGCGGGGGTCACAGATACGCAGTATTTT. It yields the protein CASSKLAGVTDTQYF. Drawing the rest from reference TRBV5-4 and TRBJ2-3, the complete variable domain is ETGVTQSPTHLIKTRGQQVTLRCSSQSGHNTVSWYQQALGQGPQFIFQYYREEENGRGNFPPRFSGLQFPNYSSELNVNALELDDSALYLCASSKLAGVTDTQYFGPGTRLTVL.

The chain uses TRBV7-2 and TRBJ2-5, with unresolved D. Deletions cut 5 bases from V and 3 bases from J, with 10 bases between. This CDR3 comprises 13 residues. From germline, CDR1 is SGHTA and CDR2 FQGNSA. The CDR3 region has the DNA TGTGCCAGCAGCCCTCGGATAGAAGAGACCCAGTACTTC. Protein: CASSPRIEETQYF.

In this sample, this clone turned up a few times. The chain joins TRBV7-2 to TRBJ2-5; D is ambiguous. Looked up from germline, CDR1 is SGHTA and CDR2 is FQGNSA. There are 14 residues in the CDR3. Trimming removed 4 bases from V and 1 base from J, with 10 bases in between. CDR3 DNA sequence: TGTGCCAGCAGCTCCCCCCCTCTCCAAGAGACCCAGTACTTC. Protein: CASSSPPLQETQYF. The full variable domain, with the rest looked up from reference TRBV7-2 and TRBJ2-5, is GAGVSQSPSNKVTEKGKDVELRCDPISGHTALYWYRQSLGQGLEFLIYFQGNSAPDKSGLPSDRFSAERTGGSVSTLTIQRTQQEDSAVYLCASSSPPLQETQYFGPGTRLLVL.

The chain recombines TRBV30 with TRBJ1-1; tentative D call: TRBD1 (5 bases). This CDR3 region has 15 residues. V gave up 8 bases and J gave up 2 bases, with 21 bases separating them. Germline V gene sequence: CDR1 GTSNPN, CDR2 SVGIG (reference sequence). This chain's CDR3 is CAGTASERLNTEAFF. DNA of the CDR3: TGTGCCGGGACTGCTTCGGAGAGGCTCAACACTGAAGCTTTCTTT.

The CDR3 nucleotides read TGTGCCAGCAGCTTGTGGGGATGGGAGGGACAAGGAAACACCATATATTTT. It yields the protein CASSLWGWEGQGNTIYF. The V and J genes are TRBV5-4 and TRBJ1-3; maybe TRBD1 (6 bases). CDR3 length: 17 residues. Trimming left V 1 base short and J 4 bases short, with 18 bases between. The germline V gene has CDR1 SGHNT and CDR2 YYREEE (reference sequence).

The chain is built from TRBV5-6 and TRBJ2-3, with 11 bases identical to TRBD2. Trimming at V came to 0 bases and at J to 4 bases, leaving 13 bases not matched to a gene. The germline V gene has CDR1 SGHDT and CDR2 YYEEEE. The CDR3 extends over 19 amino acids. The CDR3 nucleotides read TGTGCCAGCAGCTTGGATCTTAGCGGGAGGGAGGGGTCTCCAGATACGCAGTATTTT. Translation gives CASSLDLSGREGSPDTQYF.

This clone was seen a single time. The chain combines TRBV10-3 with TRBJ1-2, with D perhaps TRBD1 (5 bases). This CDR3 is built from 13 residues. CDR1 ENHRY and CDR2 SYGVKD come from the germline V gene. V lost 2 bases and J 4 bases, leaving 8 bases between the germline ends. CDR3 sequence: CAISEDGTYGYTF. DNA for the CDR3: TGTGCCATCAGTGAGGACGGGACCTATGGCTACACCTTC.

V is TRBV10-1 and J is TRBJ1-1, with 8 bases identical to TRBD1. The V segment lost 8 bases and the J segment 1 base; nucleotides outside the gene matches: 18. There are 18 residues in the CDR3. Germline lookup yields CDR1 WNHNN and CDR2 SYGVQD (reference sequence). In DNA form, the CDR3 reads TGCGCCAGCCTTTACTGGACAGGGTTCGGTGTGCAGAACACTGAAGCTTTCTTT. This sequence encodes CASLYWTGFGVQNTEAFF.

The rearrangement links TRBV19 to TRBJ2-2; D gene ambiguous. Germline loops: CDR1 LNHDA, CDR2 SQIVND (reference sequence). V was trimmed by 6 bases and J by 7 bases, leaving 9 bases between them. CDR3 size: 12 residues. CDR3 in amino acids: CASRVGSGELFF. DNA of the CDR3: TGTGCCAGTAGGGTGGGTAGCGGGGAGCTGTTTTTT.

This rearrangement joins TRBV5-8 to TRBJ2-1; D remains unclear. Between the trimmed V and J ends, which lost 3 bases and 8 bases, there was a span of 12 bases. The CDR3 contains 13 residues. Germline V lookup: CDR1 SGHTS, CDR2 YDEGEE. The CDR3 DNA follows: TGTGCCAGCAGCTCTTCCAGGCTCGATGAGCAGTTCTTC. Its translation: CASSSSRLDEQFF.

The CDR3 protein is CASSSPGKGGNTIYF. Written as DNA, the CDR3 is TGTGCCAGCAGTTCCCCAGGGAAGGGTGGAAACACCATATATTTT. V usage is TRBV28 and J usage is TRBJ1-3; a possible D gene is TRBD1 (5 bases). Germline V gene data show CDR1 as MDHEN and CDR2 as SYDVKM. V gave up 4 bases and J gave up 3 bases, with 13 bases separating them. The CDR3 runs to 15 residues.

The chain couples TRBV21-1 to TRBJ1-1; the table names TRBD1, a call not compared with the DNA. TRBV21-1 is an annotated pseudogene. The CDR3 runs to 16 residues. The CDR3 coding sequence is TGTGCCAGCAGCAGCGGCAGGGATCAGATGAACACTGAAGCTTTCTTT. Its translation is CASSSGRDQMNTEAFF.

This clone was seen once. The chain is built from TRBV18 and TRBJ1-1; no firm D call. Germline CDR1 KGHSH, CDR2 LQKENI. With 6 bases removed from V and 0 bases from J, the gap between germline ends came to 14 bases. This CDR3 has 15 amino acids. The DNA for the CDR3 is TGTGCCAGCTCGCCCAATCCGAATATGAACACTGAAGCTTTCTTT. It translates to CASSPNPNMNTEAFF.

The CDR3 sequence: CASSLAQGPPMLNTEAFF. As DNA, the CDR3 is TGTGCCAGCAGCTTAGCACAGGGGCCCCCGATGCTAAACACTGAAGCTTTCTTT. V gene TRBV7-2 combines with J gene TRBJ1-1; 7 bases are shared with TRBD1. V dropped 0 bases and J dropped 2; count of bases not matched to a gene: 12. The CDR3 extends over 18 amino acids. In germline, CDR1 is SGHTA, CDR2 FQGNSA.

The chain combines TRBV9 with TRBJ2-3; no reliable D call. The V gene lost 4 bases and the J gene lost 4 bases, with 7 bases spanning the gap. The CDR3 totals 12 residues. Germline V gene sequence: CDR1 SGDLS, CDR2 YYNGEE. Here the CDR3 DNA reads TGTGCCAGCAGCTCCCGTTCAGATACGCAGTATTTT. It specifies CASSSRSDTQYF.

This clone appeared a single time. This CDR3 is CASSFDRAAGANVLTF. As DNA, the CDR3 is TGTGCCAGCAGCTTCGACAGGGCAGCGGGGGCCAACGTCCTGACTTTC. The genes are TRBV7-3 and TRBJ2-6; TRBD1 matches 7 bases. The J segment lost 4 bases and the V segment lost 3 bases, leaving 6 bases of the junction unmatched. The CDR3 runs to 16 residues. CDR1 is SGHTA, CDR2 FQGTGA, per germline.

Only one count was recorded for this clone. The chain combines TRBV29-1 with TRBJ2-6, with 10 bases aligning to TRBD2. Germline values: CDR1 SQVTM, CDR2 ANQGSEA. The CDR3 has 16 amino acids. Trimming took 4 bases from V and 0 from J; bases not matched to a gene: 3. Written as DNA, the CDR3 is TGCAGCGTTGCCAGCGGGAGGGACTCTGGGGCCAACGTCCTGACTTTC. Translating it yields CSVASGRDSGANVLTF.